This TCR beta chain is drawn from a study of control samples from healthy donors and cancer patients. Assay: immunoSEQ multiplex PCR; the TCRdb copy retains only in-frame clones and omits some. The profile covers 45,000 to 60,000 clones, with 94% appearing a single time and approximately 4.3% taken by the ten largest. The CDR3 sequence is 14 residues long. Trimming pared 5 bases from V and 1 base from J, leaving 11 bases between. Germline CDR1 is SGHAT and CDR2 is FQNNGV. The sequencing input was blood. The source of this sequence is a man aged 25 to 40 in good health. This sequence joins TRBV11-2 and TRBJ1-1; D not certain. The CDR3 DNA sequence: TGTGCCAGCAGCCTGAGCCCCACGAACACTGAAGCTTTCTTT. As protein: CASSLSPTNTEAFF.